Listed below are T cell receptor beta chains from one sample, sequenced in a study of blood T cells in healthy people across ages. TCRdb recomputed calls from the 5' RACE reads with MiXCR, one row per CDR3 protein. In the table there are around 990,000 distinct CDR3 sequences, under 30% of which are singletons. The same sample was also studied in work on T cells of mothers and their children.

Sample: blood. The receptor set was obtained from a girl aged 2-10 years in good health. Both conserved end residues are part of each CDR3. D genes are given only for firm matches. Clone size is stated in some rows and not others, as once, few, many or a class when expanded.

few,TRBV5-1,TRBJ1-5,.,TGCGCCAGCAGCCTAGAACAGGGAAGGGATCAGCCCCAGCATTTT,CASSLEQGRDQPQHF
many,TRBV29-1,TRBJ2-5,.,TGCAGCGTTGGCCCGGAGGCGGAGACCCAGTACTTC,CSVGPEAETQYF
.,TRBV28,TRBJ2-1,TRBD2,TGTGCCAGCAGTTTACTCAGCGGGGGGGCCAATGAGCAGTTCTTC,CASSLLSGGANEQFF
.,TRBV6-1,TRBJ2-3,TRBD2,TGTGCCAGCGGCGGGAGGGCCGTAGATACGCAGTATTTT,CASGGRAVDTQYF
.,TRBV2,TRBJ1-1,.,TGTGCCAGCAGGGGGGTCTGGGCTTTCTTT,CASRGVWAFF
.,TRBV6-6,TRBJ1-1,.,TGTGCCAGCTATTCCACTTGGGGTGAAGCTTTCTTT,CASYSTWGEAFF
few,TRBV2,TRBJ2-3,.,TGTGCCAGCAGTGAAGCGCTTTTGCGGCGGGGTGGCACAGATACGCAGTATTTT,CASSEALLRRGGTDTQYF
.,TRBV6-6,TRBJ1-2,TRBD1,TGTGCCAGCAGTAAACCACAGGGGGCTTCCTATGGCTACACCTTC,CASSKPQGASYGYTF
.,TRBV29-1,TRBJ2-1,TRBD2,TGCAGCACCAGCGGGGCCTACAATGAGCAGTTCTTC,CSTSGAYNEQFF
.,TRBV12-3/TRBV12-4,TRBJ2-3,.,TGTGCCAGCAGTTCCCAAAGCACAGATACGCATTTT,CASSSQSTDTHF
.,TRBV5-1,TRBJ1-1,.,TGCGCCAGCAGCTTTGGGGGGGCCGGGAACACTGAAGCTTTCTTT,CASSFGGAGNTEAFF
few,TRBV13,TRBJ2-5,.,TGTGCCAGCAGCGCGCGGAAGGAGGGGCAAGAGACCCAGTACTTC,CASSARKEGQETQYF
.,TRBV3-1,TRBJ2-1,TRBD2,TGTGCCAGCAGCCAGAACCTTCACAGCGGGGGGGACAATGAGCAGTTCTTC,CASSQNLHSGGDNEQFF
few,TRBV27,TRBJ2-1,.,TGTGCCAGCAGTCGAAACAGGGCAGGCGAGCAGTTCTTC,CASSRNRAGEQFF
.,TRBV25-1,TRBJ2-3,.,TGTGCCAGCAGTGAATTCTTTGATCCTTCAGCCCAGTATTTT,CASSEFFDPSAQYF
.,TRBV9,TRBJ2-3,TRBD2,TGTGCCAGCAGCGGGGCGGGAGCCACAGATACGCAGTATTTT,CASSGAGATDTQYF
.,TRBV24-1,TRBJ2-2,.,TGTGCCACCAGTGATTCAAGGAGTAATACGACCGGGGAGCTGTTTTTT,CATSDSRSNTTGELFF
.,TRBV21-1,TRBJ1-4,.,TGTGCCAGCAGCAAAGAGGCAAAGGGAGTTAATGAAAAACTGTTTTTT,CASSKEAKGVNEKLFF
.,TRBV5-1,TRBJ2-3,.,TGCGCCAGCAGCTTAATTAGCGGTAGCACAGATACGCAGTATTTT,CASSLISGSTDTQYF
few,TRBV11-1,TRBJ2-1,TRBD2,TGTGCCAGCAGCTCTAGCGGGGGCCTTCTCTACAATGAGCAGTTCTTC,CASSSSGGLLYNEQFF
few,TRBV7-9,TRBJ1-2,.,TGTGCCAGCAGCTTTTCAGAAGGTTCCGATGGCTACACCTTC,CASSFSEGSDGYTF
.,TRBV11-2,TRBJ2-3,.,TGTGCCAGCAGTAAGAGCGGGCACAGCACAGATACGCAGTATTTT,CASSKSGHSTDTQYF
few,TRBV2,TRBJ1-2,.,TGTGCCAGCAGTTCAGGATGGGGCTACACCTTC,CASSSGWGYTF
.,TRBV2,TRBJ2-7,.,TGTGCCAGCAGTGGGGACACCCCCGGGAGCTACGAGCAGTACTTC,CASSGDTPGSYEQYF
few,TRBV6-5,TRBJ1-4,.,TGTGCCAGCAGTTCTGATAGGGGGATGTTAGAAGTATTTGAAAAACTGTTTTTT,CASSSDRGMLEVFEKLFF
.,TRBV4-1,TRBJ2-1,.,TGCGCCAGCAGCCTTACGTACACCACCGATGAGCAGTTCTTC,CASSLTYTTDEQFF
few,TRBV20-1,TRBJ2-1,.,TGCAGTGCTAGCGGGCGGGCTCGCTCCTACAATGAGCAGTTCTTC,CSASGRARSYNEQFF
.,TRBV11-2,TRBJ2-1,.,TGTGCCAGCAGCCAATACGACCGGGGGCATGAGCAGTTCTTC,CASSQYDRGHEQFF
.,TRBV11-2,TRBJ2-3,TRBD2,TGTGCCAGCAGCTTGGAAGAGTTAGCGGGGGGGCTCACAGATACGCAGTATTTT,CASSLEELAGGLTDTQYF
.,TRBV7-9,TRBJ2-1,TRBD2,TGTGCCAGCAGCTTAGCGGGAGGAACTAGCGACAATGAGCAGTTCTTC,CASSLAGGTSDNEQFF
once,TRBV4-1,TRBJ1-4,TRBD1,TGCGCCAGCAGCCAAGGTACAGGGGCGGCTCGTGAAAAACTGTTTTTT,CASSQGTGAAREKLFF
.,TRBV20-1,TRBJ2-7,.,TGCAGTGCTAGCTTGCGGGGATTAGGCGAGCAGTACTTC,CSASLRGLGEQYF
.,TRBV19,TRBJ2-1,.,TGTGCCAGTAGTATCGGGGAGAGCGCCTACAATGAGCAGTTCTTC,CASSIGESAYNEQFF
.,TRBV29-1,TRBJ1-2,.,TGCAGCGTCGCCACAGGGACCGGCGGCTACACCTTC,CSVATGTGGYTF
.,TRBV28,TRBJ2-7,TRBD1,TGTGCCAGCAGTTCGGGACAGCGAGGCGAGCAGTACTTC,CASSSGQRGEQYF
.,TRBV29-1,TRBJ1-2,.,TGCAGCGTTTCCGACCCCTCTGGGGGCTATGGCTACACCTTC,CSVSDPSGGYGYTF
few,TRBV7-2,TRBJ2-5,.,TGTGCCAGCAGCGTTAACGGAGATCAAGAGACCCAGTACTTC,CASSVNGDQETQYF
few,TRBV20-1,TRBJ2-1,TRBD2,TGCAGTGCTAGGCCTAGCGGGACAGCCCGGAATGAGCAGTTCTTC,CSARPSGTARNEQFF